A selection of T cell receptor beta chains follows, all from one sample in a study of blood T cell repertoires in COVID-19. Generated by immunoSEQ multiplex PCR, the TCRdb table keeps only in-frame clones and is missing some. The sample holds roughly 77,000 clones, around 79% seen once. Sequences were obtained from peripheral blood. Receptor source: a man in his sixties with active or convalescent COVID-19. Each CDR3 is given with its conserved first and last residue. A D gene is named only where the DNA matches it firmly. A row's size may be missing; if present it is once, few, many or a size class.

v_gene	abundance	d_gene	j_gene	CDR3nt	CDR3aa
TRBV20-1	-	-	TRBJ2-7	TGCAGTGCTAGACAGGCGGGCGAGCAGTACTTC	CSARQAGEQYF
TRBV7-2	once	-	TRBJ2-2	TGTGCCAGCAGCTTATCTGTGCCACAAAGGGGCGGGGAGCTGTTTTTT	CASSLSVPQRGGELFF
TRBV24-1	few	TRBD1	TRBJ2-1	TGTGCCACCAGTGACCCCCCGGCAGGGGGCAAGAGTGAGCAGTTCTTC	CATSDPPAGGKSEQFF
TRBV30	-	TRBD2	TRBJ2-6	TGTGCCTGTTCTAGCGGGGGGGTCTCTGGGGCCAACGTCCTGACTTTC	CACSSGGVSGANVLTF
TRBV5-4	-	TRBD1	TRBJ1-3	TGTGCCAGCAGCTTGCAGGGGGCGGAGGGAAACACCATATATTTT	CASSLQGAEGNTIYF
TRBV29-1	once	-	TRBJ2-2	TGCAGCGTTGAAGATCGGGTTGGCAGGGCTTCCGGGGAGCTGTTTTTT	CSVEDRVGRASGELFF
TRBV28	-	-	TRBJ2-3	TGTGCCAGCAGTTCACCAGGGGATTCATCCCACACAGATACGCAGTATTTT	CASSSPGDSSHTDTQYF
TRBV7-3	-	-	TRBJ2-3	TGTGCCAGCAGCTCTCCCAGCGGCGGGTCCTTGCAGTATTTT	CASSSPSGGSLQYF
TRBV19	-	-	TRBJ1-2	TGTGCCAGTAGTCTAACCCCCAGGACAGCGATTAACTATGGCTACACCTTC	CASSLTPRTAINYGYTF
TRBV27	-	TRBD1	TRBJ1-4	TGTGCCAGCAGTTCAGGGGGTAATGAAAAACTGTTTTTT	CASSSGGNEKLFF
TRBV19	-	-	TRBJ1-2	TGTGCCAGTAGTAATCAGCCCGCGGCGTATGGCTACACCTTC	CASSNQPAAYGYTF
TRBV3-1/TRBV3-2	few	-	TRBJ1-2	TGTGCCAGCAGCCAAGATTTAGCCTTCTATGGCTACACCTTC	CASSQDLAFYGYTF
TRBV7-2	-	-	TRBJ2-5	TGTGCCAGCAGCGTGACAGTAGACCAAGAGACCCAGTACTTC	CASSVTVDQETQYF
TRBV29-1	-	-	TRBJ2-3	TGCAGCGTTGAAGATAGGCGCGGGGCAACAGATACGCAGTATTTT	CSVEDRRGATDTQYF
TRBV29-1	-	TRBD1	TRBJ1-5	TGCAGCGTTTGGGACAGGGGCAATCAGCCCCAGCATTTT	CSVWDRGNQPQHF
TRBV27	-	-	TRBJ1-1	TGTGCCAGCAGTTCGGGAATTGAAGCTTTCTTT	CASSSGIEAFF
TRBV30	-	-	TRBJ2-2	TGTGCCTGGACGGGATTTACAGCAACCACCGGGGAGCTGTTTTTT	CAWTGFTATTGELFF